A single sample gave rise to the 18 T cell receptor beta chains below, sequenced in a study of blood T cell repertoires in COVID-19. Clones were read by immunoSEQ multiplex PCR, and TCRdb kept only the in-frame ones, dropping some. The sample consists of 200,000 to 250,000 clones, around nine tenths of them appearing once. Material for sequencing was PBMCs or T cells enriched from blood (not recorded which). These TCRs come from a woman between 50 and 59 years old with acute COVID-19.

This rearrangement joins TRBV7-2 to TRBJ2-5; D may be TRBD2 (5 bases). The CDR3 extends over 14 amino acids. Trimming left V 1 base short and J 5 bases short, with 11 bases between. Germline V CDR1 and CDR2: SGHTA, FQGNSA. The chain's CDR3 is CASSLDPSFETQYF. Written as DNA, the CDR3 is TGTGCCAGCAGCTTAGATCCTAGCTTTGAGACCCAGTACTTC. The full variable domain, in which reference TRBV7-2 and TRBJ2-5 provide the parts outside the CDR3, is GAGVSQSPSNKVTEKGKDVELRCDPISGHTALYWYRQSLGQGLEFLIYFQGNSAPDKSGLPSDRFSAERTGGSVSTLTIQRTQQEDSAVYLCASSLDPSFETQYFGPGTRLLVL.

CDR3 in DNA: TGTGCCAGCAGGGGCCCGACGTCTAGCGGGAGTATCGGGGAGCTGTTTTTT. Protein product: CASRGPTSSGSIGELFF. The J gene is TRBJ2-2, the V gene TRBV5-4; TRBD2 aligns across 10 bases. J was trimmed by 7 bases and V by 5 bases; bases with no gene match: 14. The CDR3 spans 17 residues. Per the germline V gene, CDR1 is SGHNT and CDR2 is YYREEE (reference sequence). Combining the CDR3 with reference TRBV5-4 and TRBJ2-2 gives the whole variable domain ETGVTQSPTHLIKTRGQQVTLRCSSQSGHNTVSWYQQALGQGPQFIFQYYREEENGRGNFPPRFSGLQFPNYSSELNVNALELDDSALYLCASRGPTSSGSIGELFFGEGSRLTVL.

The chain employs TRBV21-1 and TRBJ2-3; the table's D call, TRBD2, was not checked against the DNA. TRBV21-1 is a recognized pseudogene. The CDR3 runs to 19 residues. In DNA form, the CDR3 reads TGTGCCAGCAGCAAAAACCCCAAGCCTAGCGGTACTAGCACAGATACGCAGTATTTT. Protein: CASSKNPKPSGTSTDTQYF.

The chain uses TRBV28 and TRBJ1-6; TRBD1 aligns across 9 bases. V gave up 7 bases and J gave up 11 bases; unmatched junction bases: 6. Germline V CDR1 and CDR2: MDHEN, SYDVKM. This CDR3 has 13 residues. The CDR3 protein is CASTQGALPPLHF. The CDR3 nucleotides read TGTGCCAGCACACAGGGGGCTTTACCACCCCTCCACTTT.

The chain employs TRBV5-1 and TRBJ2-3; tentatively, D is TRBD2 (6 bases). Germline V gene lookup returns CDR1 SGHRS and CDR2 YFSETQ. The CDR3 is made up of 15 amino acids. Trimming stripped 6 bases from V and 0 bases from J, with 14 bases between. CDR3 nucleotide sequence: TGCGCCAGCACGACAAGGGCGGGGAGCACAGATACGCAGTATTTT. Amino acids: CASTTRAGSTDTQYF.

V gene TRBV28 combines with J gene TRBJ2-5, with a tentative D call TRBD1 (5 bases). V was trimmed by 3 bases and J by 0 bases, leaving 11 bases between them. The CDR3 spans 15 residues. CDR1 and CDR2 (germline): MDHEN, SYDVKM. The CDR3 nucleotides read TGTGCCAGCAGTTTTGTTGGCAGGGACCAAGAGACCCAGTACTTC. Translation: CASSFVGRDQETQYF.

The V call is TRBV7-3, the J call TRBJ2-7; no definite D call. The V end was cut by 1 base, the J end by 0 bases, with 13 bases between. Per the germline V gene, CDR1 is SGHTA and CDR2 is FQGTGA. CDR3 size: 16 residues. CDR3 nucleotides: TGTGCCAGCAGCTTAATTCGGGTGGGTAGCTCCTACGAGCAGTACTTC. It is translated as CASSLIRVGSSYEQYF.

J is TRBJ2-3 and V is TRBV14; D not certain. The V end lost 4 bases, the J end lost 6 bases, and 11 bases lay between the germline ends. The length of the CDR3 is 13 residues. Germline CDR1 is SGHDN and CDR2 is FVKESK. CDR3 in amino acids: CASSLGDPDTQYF. The DNA for the CDR3 is TGTGCCAGCAGCCTCGGTGATCCCGATACGCAGTATTTT.

The chain joins TRBV19 to TRBJ1-5, with D possibly being TRBD1 (5 bases). Trimming took off 5 bases at V and 9 bases at J, with 14 bases between the two ends. There are 13 residues in the CDR3. The germline CDR1 and CDR2 sequences are LNHDA and SQIVND (reference sequence). The CDR3 sequence is CASSRRTGGPQHF. The CDR3 coding sequence is TGTGCCAGTAGTCGGCGGACCGGGGGGCCCCAGCATTTT.

J is TRBJ2-2 and V is TRBV5-1; 9 nucleotides match TRBD2. The length of the CDR3 is 17 residues. Germline lookup yields CDR1 SGHRS and CDR2 YFSETQ. Unmatched junction bases numbered 9, after V lost 0 bases and J lost 6 bases. The CDR3 region has the DNA TGCGCCAGCAGCTTGGCCCGTGTTAGCGGGAGTCCCGGGGAGCTGTTTTTT. This sequence encodes CASSLARVSGSPGELFF.

The chain combines TRBV28 with TRBJ2-3; 8 bases match TRBD1. Germline V gives CDR1 MDHEN, CDR2 SYDVKM. V lost 5 bases and J lost 1; bases outside the gene matches: 5. The CDR3 spans 15 residues. The CDR3 nucleotides are TGTGCCAGCAGTATCCCGGGACAGGGCACAGATACGCAGTATTTT. Translating it yields CASSIPGQGTDTQYF.

The chain recombines TRBV18 with TRBJ1-3; D remains unclear. Germline V lookup: CDR1 KGHSH, CDR2 LQKENI. The CDR3 totals 14 residues. Trimming stripped 3 bases from V and 0 bases from J, with 6 bases between. The CDR3 DNA is TGTGCCAGCTCACCGGAGGGCTCTGGAAACACCATATATTTT. This encodes CASSPEGSGNTIYF.

The genes are TRBV15 and TRBJ2-3; unclear D gene. V lost 5 bases and J lost 5, with 8 bases in between. The germline gives CDR1 LNHNV, CDR2 YYDKDF (reference sequence). CDR3 length: 12 amino acids. CDR3 region: CATSSWRDTQYF. The CDR3 coding sequence is TGTGCCACCAGCTCTTGGAGAGATACGCAGTATTTT.

To note about this clone: This CDR3 is also generated by other DNA sequences in the sample. For the CDR3, the DNA is TGCAGTGCGCGGGCAAATGAGCAGTTCTTC. Its translation is CSARANEQFF. The chain uses TRBV20-1 and TRBJ2-1; D perhaps matches TRBD2 (5 bases). The CDR3 is 10 residues long. V lost 6 bases, J lost 7 bases, and 7 bases lay in between. The germline V gene has CDR1 DFQATT and CDR2 SNEGSKA (reference sequence).

The rearrangement links TRBV27 to TRBJ2-3, with D hard to call. Germline values: CDR1 MNHEY, CDR2 SMNVEV (reference sequence). Trimming removed 2 bases at V and 4 bases at J, with 7 bases between. The CDR3 extends over 13 amino acids. In nucleotides, the CDR3 is TGTGCCAGCAGTTTACTAGAAGCAGATACGCAGTATTTT. Amino acids: CASSLLEADTQYF.

V is TRBV5-1 and J is TRBJ2-2; 12 bases align to TRBD2. The V segment lost 1 base and the J segment 7 bases; nucleotides outside the gene matches: 5. Germline V gene sequence: CDR1 SGHRS, CDR2 YFSETQ. This CDR3 comprises 16 residues. In nucleotides, the CDR3 is TGCGCCAGCAGCTTGTCTAGCGGGAGGGCCGGCGGGGAGCTGTTTTTT. This encodes CASSLSSGRAGGELFF. The whole variable domain, remainder taken from reference TRBV5-1 and TRBJ2-2, is KAGVTQTPRYLIKTRGQQVTLSCSPISGHRSVSWYQQTPGQGLQFLFEYFSETQRNKGNFPGRFSGRQFSNSRSEMNVSTLELGDSALYLCASSLSSGRAGGELFFGEGSRLTVL.

The V and J genes are TRBV5-1 and TRBJ1-3, with 8 bases matching TRBD1. V lost 3 bases and J lost 0; bases outside the gene matches: 8. The CDR3 covers 17 residues. The germline gives CDR1 SGHRS, CDR2 YFSETQ. As DNA, the CDR3 is TGCGCCAGCAGCTGGAGGTCCGGACAGGGCTCTGGAAACACCATATATTTT. Its translation is CASSWRSGQGSGNTIYF.

The chain is built from TRBV28 and TRBJ1-4; the D gene is possibly TRBD1 (6 bases). The CDR3 totals 15 residues. CDR1 is MDHEN and CDR2 is SYDVKM in the germline V gene. V shed 4 bases and J shed 1 base, with 10 bases lying between them. This CDR3 is CASSYTGITNEKLFF. CDR3 nucleotide sequence: TGTGCCAGCAGTTATACAGGGATAACTAATGAAAAACTGTTTTTT.